The table lists the clone carrying this T cell receptor (beta chain) with many counts. Antigen: not known. An end of the junction does not agree with germline; a read error may underlie this. This entry belongs to a study of regulatory T cells in long-lasting Graves disease. Study-level points and caveats: Newly diagnosed patients shared about a thousand public clonotypes; persistent patients shared about 2,700. Persistent disease samples used TRBV28, TRBJ1-2 and TRBJ2-5 preferentially.

The time point: persistent/refractory GD, antithyroid drugs over 5 years with positive TRAb. RNA extracted from PBMCs served as the sequencing template. Clinicians diagnosed Graves' disease using American Thyroid Association guidelines. Arm-PCR of CDR3 regions and iRepertoire HTBI primers were the basis on which TCR beta libraries were built. Per the study methods: From all samples, identification returned 14 TRBJ and approximately 63 TRBV segments. MiXCR, run by TCRdb on the multiplex PCR reads, gives a single entry per CDR3 protein. TCRdb's processing, not the authors' own work, is the source of the V and J calls. The sample lists 400,000 or so distinct CDR3 sequences, around 21% occurring once. The CDR3 loop spans 17 amino acids. Germline V CDR1 and CDR2: SGHAT, FQNNGV.

V gene TRBV11-2 combines with J gene TRBJ2-4; 7 bases agree with TRBD2. This sequence originates from a female donor with Graves disease. The sequenced sample was peripheral blood mononuclear cells (PBMCs), obtained when the disease was refractory, from a patient treated with antithyroid drugs. The CDR3 DNA reads TGTACCAGCAGCGGGAACAGTCAGACCTTAGCCAAAAACATTCAGTACTTC. Encoded protein: CTSSGNSQTLAKNIQYF.